This TCR beta chain was sequenced during a study of cytomegalovirus exposure and HLA in healthy donors. Study information: Most genotyped donors, about four fifths of 398, had Caucasian-associated genetic ancestry. Whole-study results and caveats: Later on, an analysis showed TCR association rates differing by HLA locus, with DRB1 the most and HLA-C the fewest. Per a later analysis, about 17,000 TCR beta sequences showed association with HLA alleles at 0.05 false discovery rate.

The PCR had 60 Vbeta and 13 Jbeta primers. Using immunoSEQ multiplex PCR, the repertoire was profiled, and TCRdb retains in-frame clones only, with some absent. The sample yields 150,000 to 200,000 clones, of which the top ten take up 0.65% to 0.9%. A note on this clone: Its antigen is still unknown.

The receptor's source is a woman aged 18-29 years in good health and CMV-seropositive. The sample taken for sequencing was PBMCs.

The CDR3 region is CASSPRGGVNEKLFF. CDR3 nucleotides: TGTGCCAGCAGCCCCCGGGGGGGGGTTAATGAAAAACTGTTTTTT. The V gene is TRBV5-6, the J gene TRBJ1-4, with D possibly being TRBD1 (5 bases). The V end lost 4 bases, the J end lost 4 bases, and 14 bases lay between the germline ends. The length of the CDR3 is 15 residues. Germline CDR1 and CDR2: SGHDT and YYEEEE.